This is a list of T cell receptor beta chains from one sample in a study of spatial heterogeneity in lung cancer. TCRdb ran MiXCR on the 5' RACE reads and lists one entry per CDR3 protein. The sample records 90,000 to 95,000 distinct CDR3 sequences, 9.5% to 15% being singletons. Sequenced material: PBMCs, taken at surgery. These receptors all come from a male donor with early-stage non-small cell lung cancer. The CDR3 runs from the conserved cysteine through the conserved F or W. D genes are given only for firm matches. The size of a clone is reported for some rows only, either as once, few or many, or as a class for expanded clones.

clone size,D gene,J gene,V gene,CDR3 protein,CDR3 DNA
many,.,TRBJ1-5,TRBV2,CASRLNRAQPQHF,TGTGCCAGCAGGCTCAACAGGGCCCAGCCCCAGCATTTT
few,.,TRBJ2-1,TRBV11-1,CASSLTPGGYNEQFF,TGTGCCAGCAGCCTCACACCCGGAGGCTACAATGAGCAGTTCTTC
.,.,TRBJ2-4,TRBV28,CASSPEGGLAKNIQYF,TGTGCCAGCAGTCCCGAGGGGGGTCTAGCCAAAAACATTCAGTACTTC
.,.,TRBJ1-1,TRBV11-1,CASSEGSWRALLNTEAFF,TGTGCCAGCAGCGAGGGGTCGTGGAGGGCCCTCCTGAACACTGAAGCTTTCTTT
many,TRBD1,TRBJ2-1,TRBV5-1,CASSPADRADEQFF,TGCGCCAGCAGCCCAGCTGACAGGGCCGATGAGCAGTTCTTC
few,.,TRBJ2-3,TRBV4-3,CASSQEALADTQYF,TGCGCCAGCAGCCAAGAAGCGCTAGCAGATACGCAGTATTTT
.,.,TRBJ2-2,TRBV7-2,CASSLQTGYTGELFF,TGTGCCAGCAGCTTACAAACAGGGTACACCGGGGAGCTGTTTTTT
many,.,TRBJ2-7,TRBV11-2,CASSSLRTGNGYEQYF,TGTGCCAGCAGCTCTCTTCGAACGGGGAACGGATACGAGCAGTACTTC
many,.,TRBJ2-2,TRBV14,CASSQVNTGELFF,TGTGCCAGCAGCCAAGTAAACACCGGGGAGCTGTTTTTT
.,.,TRBJ2-7,TRBV30,CAWTPAPGGSYEQYF,TGTGCCTGGACCCCGGCCCCCGGGGGATCCTACGAGCAGTACTTC
.,.,TRBJ2-1,TRBV5-1,CASSLYANEQFF,TGCGCCAGCAGCTTGTACGCGAATGAGCAGTTCTTC
many,TRBD2,TRBJ2-1,TRBV7-9,CASSPVLTSGRGNEQFF,TGTGCCAGCAGCCCAGTTCTGACTAGCGGGAGAGGAAATGAGCAGTTCTTC
few,TRBD2,TRBJ2-5,TRBV30,CAWSVWGEASGRKETQYF,TGTGCCTGGAGTGTATGGGGTGAGGCTAGCGGGAGAAAAGAGACCCAGTACTTC
.,TRBD2,TRBJ2-1,TRBV7-2,CASSGRTSGDEQFF,TGTGCCAGCAGCGGGCGGACTAGCGGGGATGAGCAGTTCTTC
.,TRBD2,TRBJ2-1,TRBV9,CASSAIAGGGSEQFF,TGTGCCAGCAGCGCCATAGCGGGGGGCGGGTCCGAGCAGTTCTTC
.,TRBD2,TRBJ2-1,TRBV11-2,CASSGRTSGRALYNEQFF,TGTGCCAGCAGCGGTAGGACTAGCGGGAGGGCCCTCTACAATGAGCAGTTCTTC
.,TRBD2,TRBJ2-1,TRBV29-1,CSVGGRLAINEQFF,TGCAGCGTTGGGGGGCGACTAGCGATCAATGAGCAGTTCTTC
few,TRBD1,TRBJ2-5,TRBV30,CAWSVLGQGGETQYF,TGTGCCTGGAGTGTATTGGGACAGGGGGGAGAGACCCAGTACTTC
.,TRBD2,TRBJ2-6,TRBV7-9,CASSATGRSGANVLTF,TGTGCCAGCAGCGCTACCGGGAGGTCTGGGGCCAACGTCCTGACTTTC
many,.,TRBJ2-2,TRBV5-1,CASRLSGANTGELFF,TGCGCCAGCAGGCTTAGCGGCGCGAACACCGGGGAGCTGTTTTTT
.,TRBD1,TRBJ1-3,TRBV3-1,CASSQGDRRASGNTIYF,TGTGCCAGCAGCCAAGGGGACAGACGGGCCTCTGGAAACACCATATATTTT
.,.,TRBJ2-3,TRBV7-2,CASSLTPWQADTQYF,TGTGCCAGCAGCTTAACTCCCTGGCAGGCAGATACGCAGTATTTT
.,.,TRBJ2-6,TRBV30,CAWSPRRANVLTF,TGTGCCTGGAGCCCTCGTAGGGCCAACGTCCTGACTTTC
.,TRBD2,TRBJ2-6,TRBV5-1,CASSLTSAGANVLTF,TGCGCCAGCAGCTTGACTAGCGCTGGGGCCAACGTCCTGACTTTC
.,.,TRBJ2-7,TRBV7-8,CASGFPPGSGNYEQYF,TGTGCCAGCGGCTTCCCGCCCGGGTCAGGCAACTACGAGCAGTACTTC
many,TRBD1,TRBJ2-7,TRBV7-2,CASSLAPDRAEF,TGTGCCAGCAGCTTAGCTCCCGACAGGGCGGAGTTC
.,.,TRBJ2-5,TRBV5-1,CARTGTQYF,TGCGCCAGGACCGGGACCCAGTACTTC
.,.,TRBJ2-5,TRBV7-8,CASSPGHQETQYF,TGTGCCAGCAGCCCCGGGCACCAAGAGACCCAGTACTTC
.,.,TRBJ2-7,TRBV5-1,CASSLVGSSYEQYF,TGCGCCAGCAGCTTGGTAGGGAGCTCCTACGAGCAGTACTTC
.,TRBD2,TRBJ2-1,TRBV7-2,CASRRTSTNEQFF,TGTGCCAGCAGGCGGACTAGCACCAATGAGCAGTTCTTC
many,TRBD1,TRBJ1-6,TRBV7-2,CASSPRQGQSPLHF,TGTGCCAGCAGCCCTCGACAGGGGCAATCACCCCTCCACTTT
few,TRBD1,TRBJ2-1,TRBV7-3,CASSSTGTGANEQFF,TGTGCCAGCAGCTCGACCGGGACAGGGGCGAATGAGCAGTTCTTC
.,TRBD2,TRBJ2-1,TRBV20-1,CSATGDYLAYNEQFF,TGCAGTGCTACTGGGGACTACCTAGCCTACAATGAGCAGTTCTTC
many,TRBD1,TRBJ1-2,TRBV7-2,CASSSGTGIYGYTF,TGTGCCAGCAGCTCCGGGACAGGGATCTATGGCTACACCTTC
many,.,TRBJ2-3,TRBV6-2/TRBV6-3,CASSPWGASTDTQYF,TGTGCCAGCAGCCCCTGGGGGGCTAGCACAGATACGCAGTATTTT
few,.,TRBJ2-7,TRBV29-1,CSVFTGGEQYF,TGCAGCGTGTTTACCGGGGGAGAGCAGTACTTC
few,.,TRBJ2-2,TRBV6-2/TRBV6-3,CASSYPSRGGANTGELFF,TGTGCCAGCAGTTACCCCTCCAGGGGGGGGGCCAACACCGGGGAGCTGTTTTTT
few,.,TRBJ2-5,TRBV15,CATSRVEGTKTQYF,TGTGCCACCAGCAGAGTGGAGGGGACGAAGACCCAGTACTTC
.,.,TRBJ2-4,TRBV6-5,CASSYSTTGGGNIQYF,TGTGCCAGCAGTTACTCGACGACAGGCGGCGGGAACATTCAGTACTTC
few,TRBD1,TRBJ1-1,TRBV3-1,CASSQDRGPQAFF,TGTGCCAGCAGCCAAGACAGGGGGCCCCAAGCTTTCTTT
many,.,TRBJ2-2,TRBV11-2,CASSFEMNTGELFF,TGTGCCAGCAGCTTCGAGATGAACACCGGGGAGCTGTTTTTT
.,TRBD2,TRBJ2-4,TRBV25-1,CASSEPPGLAGGPQNIQYF,TGTGCCAGCAGTGAACCCCCGGGACTAGCGGGAGGGCCTCAAAACATTCAGTACTTC
.,.,TRBJ1-5,TRBV4-2,CASSQVDSHQPQHF,TGTGCCAGCAGCCAAGTCGACTCTCATCAGCCCCAGCATTTT
few,TRBD1,TRBJ1-5,TRBV7-2,CASSNEPGQGIGPQHF,TGTGCCAGCAGCAACGAACCGGGACAGGGGATCGGGCCCCAGCATTTT
.,.,TRBJ2-1,TRBV5-6,CASSLDGGEIYNEQFF,TGTGCCAGCAGCTTGGACGGGGGCGAAATCTACAATGAGCAGTTCTTC